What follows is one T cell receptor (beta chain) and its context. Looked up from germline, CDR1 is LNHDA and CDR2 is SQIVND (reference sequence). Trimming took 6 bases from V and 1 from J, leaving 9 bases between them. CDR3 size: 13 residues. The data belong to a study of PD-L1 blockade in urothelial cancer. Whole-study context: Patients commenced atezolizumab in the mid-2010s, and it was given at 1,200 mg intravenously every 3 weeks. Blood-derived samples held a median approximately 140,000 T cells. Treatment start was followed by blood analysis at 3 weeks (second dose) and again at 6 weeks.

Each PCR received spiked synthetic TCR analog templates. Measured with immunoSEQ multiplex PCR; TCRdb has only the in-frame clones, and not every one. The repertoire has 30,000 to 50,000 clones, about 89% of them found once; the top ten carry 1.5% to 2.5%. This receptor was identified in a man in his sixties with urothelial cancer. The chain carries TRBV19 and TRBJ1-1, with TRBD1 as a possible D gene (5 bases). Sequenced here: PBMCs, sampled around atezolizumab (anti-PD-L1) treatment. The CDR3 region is CASSRDRNTEAFF. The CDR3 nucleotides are TGTGCCAGTAGCAGAGACAGGAACACTGAAGCTTTCTTT.